These 8 T cell receptor beta chains came from one sample sequenced in a study of Graves' ophthalmopathy and Graves' hyperthyroidism. The authors amplified TCR beta CDR3 regions, and they did so from RNA transcripts for repertoire sequencing. The authors performed first-round RT-PCR with HTBI primers and then a second-round multiplex PCR. TCRdb analysed the multiplex PCR reads with MiXCR anew, one entry per CDR3 protein. The table includes roughly 170,000 distinct CDR3 sequences, about two fifths detected once. The material sequenced was peripheral blood. These receptors were collected from a man aged 30-40 years with Graves' ophthalmopathy.

The chain couples TRBV6-2 or TRBV6-3 to TRBJ2-6; TRBD1 agrees at 9 bases. This CDR3 is built from 18 residues. V trimming: 0 bases; J trimming: 3 bases; junction bases outside the gene matches: 6. Germline assignment: CDR1 MNHEY and CDR2 SVGEGT. This CDR3 reads CASSYSLTGGFGANVLTF. DNA for the CDR3: TGTGCCAGCAGTTACTCTCTGACAGGGGGATTTGGGGCCAACGTCCTGACTTTC.

This clonotype was seen repeatedly, ten times or more. The chain joins TRBV7-2 to TRBJ1-1; D not resolved. V shed 0 bases and J shed 3 bases, with 14 bases lying between them. The length of the CDR3 is 16 residues. Germline CDR1 and CDR2: SGHTA and FQGNSA. The CDR3 spells CASSLAVLSGYTEAFF. DNA for the CDR3: TGTGCCAGCAGCTTAGCTGTCCTCAGCGGGTACACTGAAGCTTTCTTT.

This clonotype was counted ten times or more. The chain is built from TRBV28 and TRBJ2-6; tentative D call: TRBD1 (5 bases). The CDR3 sequence is 14 residues long. CDR1 is MDHEN, CDR2 SYDVKM, per germline. Trimming left V 0 bases short and J 10 bases short, with 10 bases between. The CDR3 DNA sequence: TGTGCCAGCAGTTTATGGTCAGGGTCGAACGTCCTGACTTTC. Translation gives CASSLWSGSNVLTF. The full variable domain, its missing parts supplied by reference TRBV28 and TRBJ2-6, is DVKVTQSSRYLVKRTGEKVFLECVQDMDHENMFWYRQDPGLGLRLIYFSYDVKMKEKGDIPEGYSVSREKKERFSLILESASTNQTSMYLCASSLWSGSNVLTFGAGSRLTVL.

There are many counts of this clonotype. This chain links TRBV30 with TRBJ1-2; maybe TRBD1 (5 bases). The V gene lost 6 bases and the J gene lost 4 bases, with 15 bases spanning the gap. From germline, CDR1 is GTSNPN and CDR2 SVGIG (reference sequence). This CDR3 comprises 13 residues. This CDR3 reads CACQDQGPYGYTF. CDR3 coding DNA: TGTGCCTGCCAGGATCAGGGTCCCTATGGCTACACCTTC.

V and J are TRBV20-1 and TRBJ2-7; TRBD2 matches at 10 bases. After removal of 5 bases from V and 7 bases from J, the junction contained 11 bases not matched to a gene. The CDR3 is made up of 14 amino acids. The V gene's germline CDR1 is DFQATT and CDR2 SNEGSKA (reference sequence). The CDR3 sequence is CSADLGLAAGEQYF. CDR3 DNA: TGCAGTGCTGACCTCGGACTAGCGGCGGGGGAGCAGTACTTC.

This clonotype occurred a few times. The chain couples TRBV12-3 or TRBV12-4 to TRBJ1-2; TRBD1 aligns across 7 bases. With V trimmed by 6 bases and J by 5 bases, 3 bases remained unmatched. CDR3 length equals 12 residues. The CDR3 DNA follows: TGTGCCAGCAGCGGGACAGAATATGGCTACACCTTC. This encodes CASSGTEYGYTF.

This clonotype ranks as medium-sized. The chain couples TRBV11-3 to TRBJ2-7; D gene uncertain. The germline CDR1 and CDR2 sequences are SGHNT and YENEEA. This CDR3 has 14 residues. Trimming stripped 0 bases from V and 1 base from J, with 7 bases between. CDR3 DNA: TGTGCCAGCAGCTTAGATCCCGGTTCCTACGAGCAGTACTTC. Translation: CASSLDPGSYEQYF.

V is TRBV7-2 and J is TRBJ2-7; 9 bases line up with TRBD1. The germline V gene encodes CDR1 SGHTA and CDR2 FQGNSA. The CDR3 loop spans 13 amino acids. Trimming cost V 5 bases and J 7 bases; bases outside gene matches: 6. The CDR3 DNA is TGTGCCAGCAGCCCGAGACAGGGGGGAGAGCAGTACTTC. This translates into CASSPRQGGEQYF.